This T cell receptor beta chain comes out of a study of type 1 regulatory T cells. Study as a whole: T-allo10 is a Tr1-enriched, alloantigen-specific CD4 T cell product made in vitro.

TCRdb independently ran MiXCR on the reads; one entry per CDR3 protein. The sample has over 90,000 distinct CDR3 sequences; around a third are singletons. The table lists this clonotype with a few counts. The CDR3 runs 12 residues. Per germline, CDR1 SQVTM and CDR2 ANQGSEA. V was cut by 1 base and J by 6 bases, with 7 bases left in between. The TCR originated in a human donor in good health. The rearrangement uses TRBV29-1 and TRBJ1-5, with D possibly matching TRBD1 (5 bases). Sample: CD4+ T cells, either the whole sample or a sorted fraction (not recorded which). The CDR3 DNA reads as TGCAGCGTTGAAGTCGGGGGTCAGCCCCAGCATTTT. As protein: CSVEVGGQPQHF.